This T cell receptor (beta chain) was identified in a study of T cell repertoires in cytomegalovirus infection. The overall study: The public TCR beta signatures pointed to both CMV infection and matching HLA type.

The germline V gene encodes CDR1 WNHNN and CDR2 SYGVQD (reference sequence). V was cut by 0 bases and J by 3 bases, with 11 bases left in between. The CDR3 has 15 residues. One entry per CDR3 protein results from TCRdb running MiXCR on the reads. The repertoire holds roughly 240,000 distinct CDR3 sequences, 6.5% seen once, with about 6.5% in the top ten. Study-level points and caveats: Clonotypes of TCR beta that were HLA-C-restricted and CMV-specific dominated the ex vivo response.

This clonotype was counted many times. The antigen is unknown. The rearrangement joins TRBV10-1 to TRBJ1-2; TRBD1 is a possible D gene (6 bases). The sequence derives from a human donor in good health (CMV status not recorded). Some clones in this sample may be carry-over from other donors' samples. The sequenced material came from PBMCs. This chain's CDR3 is CASSESAGDDYGYTF. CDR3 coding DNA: TGCGCCAGCAGTGAGTCCGCAGGGGATGACTATGGCTACACCTTC.